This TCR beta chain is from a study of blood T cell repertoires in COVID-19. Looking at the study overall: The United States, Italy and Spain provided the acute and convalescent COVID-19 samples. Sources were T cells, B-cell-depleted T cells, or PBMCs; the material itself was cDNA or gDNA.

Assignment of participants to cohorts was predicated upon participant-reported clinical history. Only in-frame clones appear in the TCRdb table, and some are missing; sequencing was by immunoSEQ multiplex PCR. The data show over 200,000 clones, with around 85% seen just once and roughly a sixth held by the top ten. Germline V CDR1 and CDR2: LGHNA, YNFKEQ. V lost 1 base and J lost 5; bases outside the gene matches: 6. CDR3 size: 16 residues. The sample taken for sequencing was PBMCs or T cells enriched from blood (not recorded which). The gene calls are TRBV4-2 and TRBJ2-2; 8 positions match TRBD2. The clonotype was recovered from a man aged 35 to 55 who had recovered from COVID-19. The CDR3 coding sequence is TGTGCCAGCAGCCAAGGAGCGGGAGTAGGAACCGGGGAGCTGTTTTTT. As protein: CASSQGAGVGTGELFF.